This T cell receptor beta chain was observed in a study of blood T cell repertoires in COVID-19. In the authors' methods: By means of reference gene primer amplification, nucleated cell counts were estimated. The table came from immunoSEQ multiplex PCR; TCRdb's copy has only in-frame clones and leaves some out. The DNA was the basis for D and trimming; V, J and clone size are from that table. The sample has 76,000 or so clones, 82% seen once. Trimming removed 4 bases from V and 2 bases from J, with 12 bases in between. CDR3 length: 14 amino acids. CDR1 and CDR2 from the germline V gene are LGHDT and YNNKEL (reference sequence).

Sequenced input: peripheral blood. The V and J genes are TRBV3-1 (or the pseudogene TRBV3-2) and TRBJ2-7; TRBD2 is a possible D gene (5 bases). The sequence was obtained from a man over 45 with acute or convalescent COVID-19. The CDR3 is CASSPTGITYEQYF. The DNA for the CDR3 is TGTGCCAGCAGCCCGACGGGGATCACCTACGAGCAGTACTTC.